This T cell receptor (beta chain) was found in a study of blood T cell repertoires in COVID-19. Turning to the study itself: Researchers got acute and convalescent COVID-19 samples from the United States, Italy and Spain.

Germline CDR1 and CDR2: SNHLY and FYNNEI. The CDR3 runs 14 residues. Trimming removed 7 bases from V and 3 bases from J, with 15 bases in between. Clones were read by immunoSEQ multiplex PCR, and TCRdb kept only the in-frame ones, dropping some. The data hold 70,000 to 85,000 clones, with around 83% observed a single time. The clonotype originates from a woman of 80 years or more in a cohort sampled during active or convalescent COVID-19. The sample consisted of peripheral blood. V gene TRBV2 combines with J gene TRBJ1-1, with unresolved D. CDR3 protein: CASNWQRQHTEAFF. DNA of the CDR3: TGTGCCAGCAATTGGCAAAGACAACACACTGAAGCTTTCTTT.